Given below is one TCR beta chain in context. Antigen specificity is unknown. TCRdb re-derived calls from the reads in MiXCR, one entry per CDR3 protein. The table shows around 800,000 distinct CDR3 sequences, with around a third occurring only once. This entry belongs to a study of T cell repertoires in cytomegalovirus infection. Study as a whole: It was recently identified HLA-C-restricted and well-studied HLA-B-restricted CMV epitopes that the study used. An indication of both CMV infection and matching HLA type came from public TCR beta signatures. Study-wide results and limits: HLA-C-restricted CMV-specific TCR beta clonotypes were dominant in the ex vivo response.

V gave up 5 bases and J gave up 3 bases, with 11 bases separating them. Germline V gene lookup returns CDR1 SEHNR and CDR2 FQNEAQ (reference sequence). The CDR3 extends over 13 amino acids. The chain employs TRBV7-9 and TRBJ2-7, with D perhaps TRBD1 (5 bases). The material sequenced was cultured CD8+ T cells from PBMCs, taken from culture after CMV antigen stimulation. This sequence originates from a human donor in good health (CMV status not recorded). Some clones in this sample may be carry-over from other donors' samples. The CDR3 DNA is TGTGCCAGCAGCAAAGACAGCTACTACGAGCAGTACTTC. Translation: CASSKDSYYEQYF.